This T cell receptor beta chain was found in a study of cytomegalovirus exposure and HLA in healthy donors. 13 Jbeta primers and 60 Vbeta primers were used for the PCR. The table came from immunoSEQ multiplex PCR; TCRdb's copy has only in-frame clones and leaves some out. Of about 170,000 clones listed, around 81% are singletons. Specimen: PBMCs. The TCR sequence derives from a woman aged 18-29 years in good health and CMV-seropositive.

CDR3 coding DNA: TGTGCCAGCAGTCGGCGGGGGGCAAATGAAATAGATACGCAGTATTTT. Residues: CASSRRGANEIDTQYF. The chain combines TRBV27 with TRBJ2-3; 8 bases map to TRBD2. Germline-derived CDR1 and CDR2 are MNHEY and SMNVEV (reference sequence). The CDR3 consists of 16 residues. V shed 5 bases, J shed 5 bases, and the junction held 12 bases outside the gene matches.